One and the same sample provided the 13 T cell receptor beta chains below, sequenced in a study of Ad26.COV2.S vaccination and SARS-CoV-2 variants. Repertoires were generated with immunoSEQ multiplex PCR, while TCRdb's copy carries only in-frame clones and drops some. The sample consists of around 100,000 clones, around three quarters of them appearing once. The material sequenced was peripheral blood, taken after recovery from COVID-19. The receptor set was obtained from a human donor who had recovered from COVID-19.

The V call is TRBV28, the J call TRBJ2-3, with no clear D. Germline CDR1 and CDR2: MDHEN and SYDVKM. This CDR3 spans 13 amino acids. V was cut by 4 bases and J by 5 bases, with 10 bases left in between. CDR3 loop: CASSWMKEDTQYF. In nucleotides, the CDR3 is TGTGCCAGCAGTTGGATGAAGGAAGATACGCAGTATTTT.

The chain employs TRBV4-1 and TRBJ2-1; D may be TRBD2 (7 bases). The V end was cut by 7 bases, the J end by 0 bases, with 16 bases between. CDR1 is MGHRA, CDR2 YSYEKL, per germline. This CDR3 is built from 16 residues. CDR3: CASKGGRGGSYNEQFF. The CDR3 DNA is TGCGCCAGCAAGGGGGGGCGAGGGGGCTCCTACAATGAGCAGTTCTTC.

The rearrangement links TRBV2 to TRBJ2-1; TRBD2 is a possible D gene (6 bases). V lost 6 bases, J lost 5 bases, and 11 bases lay in between. The CDR3 contains 13 residues. Germline V gene sequence: CDR1 SNHLY, CDR2 FYNNEI. The CDR3 loop is CASRLGEDNEQFF. The CDR3 nucleotides are TGTGCCAGCAGGTTAGGGGAGGACAATGAGCAGTTCTTC.

This clone was detected only once. The chain combines TRBV19 with TRBJ1-2; D is undetermined. CDR1 is LNHDA, CDR2 SQIVND, per germline (reference sequence). This CDR3 spans 15 amino acids. V was trimmed by 4 bases and J by 4 bases, leaving 16 bases between them. The CDR3 is CASSTGGSVSYGYTF. CDR3 coding DNA: TGTGCCAGTAGTACCGGAGGGAGCGTTTCCTATGGCTACACCTTC.

The chain has TRBV6-5 and TRBJ1-1, with D possibly TRBD1 on 5 matching bases. V shed 6 bases and J shed 1 base, with 12 bases lying between them. The CDR3 loop spans 14 amino acids. The germline V gene has CDR1 MNHEY and CDR2 SVGAGI. The CDR3 nucleotides are TGTGCCAGCAGCTACGACAGACGGAACACTGAAGCTTTCTTT. Protein product: CASSYDRRNTEAFF.

This clone has only one observation. The CDR3 region is CASSISGTGLEKLFF. DNA of the CDR3: TGTGCCAGTAGTATCTCCGGGACAGGGCTCGAAAAACTGTTTTTT. The chain couples TRBV19 to TRBJ1-4, with 9 bases identical to TRBD1. The V and J ends lost 3 bases and 8 bases, in that order; junction bases with no gene match: 7. Germline CDR1 reads LNHDA; CDR2 reads SQIVND (reference sequence). The CDR3 spans 15 residues.

This clone was observed at least ten times. The rearrangement joins TRBV5-1 to TRBJ2-7; 8 bases agree with TRBD2. V shed 4 bases and J 6 bases; nucleotides not matched to a gene: 18. The germline CDR1 and CDR2 sequences are SGHRS and YFSETQ. The CDR3 has 17 amino acids. CDR3 protein: CASSPSGIAGGLREQYF. The CDR3 nucleotides are TGCGCCAGCAGCCCCTCCGGCATCGCGGGGGGACTCCGCGAGCAGTACTTC.

The V gene is TRBV3-1 (or the pseudogene TRBV3-2), the J gene TRBJ1-5; D is uncertain. V lost 4 bases, J lost 0 bases, and 7 bases lay in between. In germline, CDR1 is LGHDT, CDR2 YNNKEL (reference sequence). The CDR3 spans 14 residues. The DNA of the CDR3 is TGTGCCAGCAGCCCTGCCTCTAGCAATCAGCCCCAGCATTTT. Translation gives CASSPASSNQPQHF.

This clone was observed once. This sequence joins TRBV12-3 or TRBV12-4 and TRBJ1-5; no definite D call. The V end was cut by 3 bases, the J end by 6 bases, with 9 bases between. CDR3 length: 13 amino acids. The CDR3 spells CASSFDGGQPQHF. In DNA, the CDR3 is TGTGCCAGCAGTTTTGATGGAGGTCAGCCCCAGCATTTT.

J is TRBJ2-3 and V is TRBV9; 13 bases match TRBD2. V gave up 3 bases and J gave up 2 bases; unmatched junction bases: 3. The germline CDR1 and CDR2 sequences are SGDLS and YYNGEE. The CDR3 sequence is 16 residues long. In DNA form, the CDR3 reads TGTGCCAGCAGCGCACTAGCGGGGGGGCCCACAGATACGCAGTATTTT. Translated, it gives CASSALAGGPTDTQYF.

The V call is TRBV10-3, the J call TRBJ1-2; D not resolved. V was clipped by 0 bases and J by 6 bases, with 5 bases between them. Germline CDR1 reads ENHRY; CDR2 reads SYGVKD. The CDR3 length is 12 residues. The CDR3 region is CAISESKDGYTF. The CDR3 nucleotides are TGTGCCATCAGTGAGTCAAAGGATGGCTACACCTTC.

The CDR3 loop reads CASRNGQGTAEAFF. The CDR3 DNA reads as TGTGCCAGCAGGAACGGACAGGGGACGGCTGAAGCTTTCTTT. The chain joins TRBV28 to TRBJ1-1; TRBD1 agrees at 9 bases. V trimming: 6 bases; J trimming: 6 bases; junction bases outside the gene matches: 8. The CDR3 loop spans 14 amino acids. CDR1 MDHEN and CDR2 SYDVKM come from the germline V gene.

This chain uses TRBV18 with TRBJ2-5, with a possible D match to TRBD2 (5 bases). Trimming cost V 2 bases and J 0 bases, with 7 bases left between them. This CDR3 region has 14 residues. Germline V gene lookup returns CDR1 KGHSH and CDR2 LQKENI. CDR3 DNA sequence: TGTGCCAGCTCACCAGGAGGCCACCAAGAGACCCAGTACTTC. This codes for CASSPGGHQETQYF.